Presented here are 14 T cell receptor beta chains from one specimen sequenced in a study of regulatory T cells in long-lasting Graves disease. Time point here: newly diagnosed GD, antithyroid drugs for less than 3 months. RNA from PBMCs was the source of the TCR library. Libraries of TCR beta came from iRepertoire HTBI primers plus Arm-PCR of CDR3 regions. From the multiplex PCR reads, TCRdb called clonotypes with MiXCR, one entry per CDR3 protein. This sample yields over 500,000 distinct CDR3 sequences, of which roughly 15% are seen a single time; about 17% belongs to the top ten. Another study also made use of these data, one on T cells in Graves' hyperthyroidism and ophthalmopathy.

Sequenced here: peripheral blood mononuclear cells (PBMCs), sampled at new diagnosis, from a patient treated with antithyroid drugs. These receptors all stem from a woman aged 25 to 39 with Graves disease.

This clonotype was observed at least ten times. The rearrangement joins TRBV18 to TRBJ1-1; tentatively, D is TRBD1 (5 bases). V lost 4 bases and J 5 bases, leaving 11 bases between the germline ends. Germline V lookup: CDR1 KGHSH, CDR2 LQKENI. The CDR3 sequence is 13 residues long. The CDR3 loop reads CASSRGQYTEAFF. The CDR3 DNA follows: TGTGCCAGCTCACGAGGACAATATACTGAAGCTTTCTTT.

The chain employs TRBV10-1 and TRBJ2-3, with a tentative D call TRBD1 (6 bases). The CDR3 consists of 15 residues. V lost 3 bases to trimming and J lost 3 bases, with 13 bases between them. Per germline, CDR1 WNHNN and CDR2 SYGVQD (reference sequence). The CDR3 coding sequence is TGCGCCAGCAGTGATAGACAGGCCGGGACAGATACGCAGTATTTT. The encoded protein is CASSDRQAGTDTQYF.

This clonotype showed up many times. This chain uses TRBV12-3 or TRBV12-4 with TRBJ1-3, with a tentative D call TRBD1 (6 bases). This CDR3 is built from 15 residues. With 6 bases removed from V and 0 bases from J, the gap between germline ends came to 12 bases. The CDR3 spells CASRQAGVSGNTIYF. The CDR3 nucleotides read TGTGCCAGCAGACAAGCAGGGGTCTCTGGAAACACCATATATTTT.

This clonotype was seen many times. This chain links TRBV15 with TRBJ1-1, with D uncertain. The V end was cut by 5 bases, the J end by 7 bases, with 14 bases between. The CDR3 consists of 13 residues. In germline, CDR1 is LNHNV, CDR2 YYDKDF (reference sequence). The CDR3 spells CATSVVHHSEAFF. CDR3 bases: TGTGCCACCAGCGTTGTACACCATAGTGAAGCTTTCTTT. Full variable domain (outside the CDR3, taken from reference TRBV15 and TRBJ1-1): DAMVIQNPRYQVTQFGKPVTLSCSQTLNHNVMYWYQQKSSQAPKLLFHYYDKDFNNEADTPDNFQSRRPNTSFCFLDIRSPGLGDTAMYLCATSVVHHSEAFFGQGTRLTVV.

V gene TRBV18 combines with J gene TRBJ1-5, with D unresolved. The germline gives CDR1 KGHSH, CDR2 LQKENI. The V and J ends lost 3 bases and 0 bases respectively, with 12 bases between them. The CDR3 contains 16 residues. This CDR3 reads CASSPVTTYSNQPQHF. The CDR3 DNA is TGTGCCAGCTCACCCGTTACAACGTATAGCAATCAGCCCCAGCATTTT.

This clonotype was observed at least ten times. The chain uses TRBV2 and TRBJ2-1, with 8 nucleotides matching TRBD2. Looked up from germline, CDR1 is SNHLY and CDR2 is FYNNEI. The ends lost 6 bases at V and 3 bases at J; junction bases unmatched: 7. The length of the CDR3 is 15 residues. The DNA of the CDR3 is TGTGCCAGCAGGGAGAGCGGGAGTCGCTACAATGAGCAGTTCTTC. The encoded protein is CASRESGSRYNEQFF.

The V gene is TRBV4-1, the J gene TRBJ1-5, with D unresolved. V gave up 0 bases and J gave up 4 bases, with 13 bases separating them. The CDR3 sequence is 16 residues long. From germline, CDR1 is MGHRA and CDR2 YSYEKL. CDR3 protein: CASSQDLAKVNQPQHF. The CDR3 nucleotides read TGCGCCAGCAGCCAAGATCTTGCGAAGGTTAATCAGCCCCAGCATTTT.

This clonotype was seen a handful of times. This likely comes from a read error, as the CDR3 has no conserved phenylalanine or tryptophan at its end. The rearrangement links TRBV28 to TRBJ2-5; no clear D. CDR3 length: 13 residues. V was shortened by 6 bases and J by 5 bases, with 13 bases between the two germline ends. Per germline, CDR1 MDHEN and CDR2 SYDVKM. CDR3 DNA sequence: TGTGCCAGCAGCTCCCCCCCGCGGGAGACCCAGTACTCC. Its translation: CASSSPPRETQYS.

The J gene is TRBJ1-2, the V gene TRBV5-6; 7 bases fit TRBD1. V lost 4 bases to trimming and J lost 4 bases; unmatched junction nucleotides: 7. This CDR3 is 14 amino acids long. Germline CDR1 reads SGHDT; CDR2 reads YYEEEE. The chain's CDR3 is CASSQRQGVYGYTF. CDR3 DNA: TGTGCCAGCAGCCAACGACAGGGCGTCTATGGCTACACCTTC.

V gene TRBV7-3 combines with J gene TRBJ2-1; possibly TRBD2 for D (6 bases). V was clipped by 5 bases and J by 8 bases, with 16 bases between them. Germline CDR1 is SGHTA and CDR2 is FQGTGA. The length of the CDR3 is 14 residues. The CDR3 sequence: CASSQSSGVDEQFF. Here the CDR3 DNA reads TGTGCCAGCAGCCAAAGCTCGGGAGTAGATGAGCAGTTCTTC.

This clonotype was observed many times. CDR3 DNA: TGTGCCAGCAGCTTATCAGGGAATAGCAATCAGCCCCAGCATTTT. This encodes CASSLSGNSNQPQHF. V and J are TRBV5-5 and TRBJ1-5; D is possibly TRBD1 (5 bases). This CDR3 comprises 15 residues. Per germline, CDR1 SGHKS and CDR2 YYEKEE (reference sequence). The V and J ends lost 2 bases and 0 bases respectively, with 9 bases between them. Full variable domain (rest looked up from reference TRBV5-5 and TRBJ1-5): DAGVTQSPTHLIKTRGQQVTLRCSPISGHKSVSWYQQVLGQGPQFIFQYYEKEERGRGNFPDRFSARQFPNYSSELNVNALLLGDSALYLCASSLSGNSNQPQHFGDGTRLSIL.

J is TRBJ1-5 and V is TRBV7-2, with D perhaps matching TRBD1 (6 bases). This CDR3 is built from 16 residues. V was shortened by 1 base and J by 7 bases, with 17 bases between the two germline ends. From germline, CDR1 is SGHTA and CDR2 FQGNSA. The CDR3 DNA reads as TGTGCCAGCAGCTTAGGTTTTGGACAGCTTTACCAGCCCCAGCATTTT. It encodes CASSLGFGQLYQPQHF.

This clonotype was seen a handful of times. This chain links TRBV11-2 with TRBJ2-3, with 10 bases lining up with TRBD2. The CDR3 runs 19 residues. Trimming at V came to 0 bases and at J to 1 base, leaving 10 bases not matched to a gene. Germline V CDR1 and CDR2: SGHAT, FQNNGV. This CDR3 is CASSLEVMASGRGTDTQYF. The CDR3 bases are TGTGCCAGCAGCTTAGAGGTTATGGCTAGCGGGAGAGGCACAGATACGCAGTATTTT.

About this clonotype: A read error likely explains this, since a far larger clone differs by one base. The J gene is TRBJ1-1, the V gene TRBV6-2 or TRBV6-3; TRBD1 is a possible D gene (6 bases). CDR1 MNHEY and CDR2 SVGEGT come from the germline V gene. The germline V and J ends were trimmed by 5 bases and 7 bases, with 20 bases remaining between them. The CDR3 runs 15 residues. CDR3: CASSPTGYRWSEAFF. DNA for the CDR3: TGTGCCAGCAGTCCAACAGGGTACCGGTGGAGTGAAGCTTTCTTT.